The entry below gives a single T cell receptor (beta chain) sequence along with its context. These data are taken from a study of T cell responses to AZD1222 COVID-19 vaccine. The germline CDR1 and CDR2 sequences are SGDLS and YYNGEE. The trim removed 0 bases at V and 6 bases at J, leaving 11 bases unmatched. The CDR3 is made up of 17 amino acids. Sequencing was performed with immunoSEQ multiplex PCR; in TCRdb, only in-frame clones are kept and a portion is missing. The data show some 170,000 clones, roughly nine tenths seen once. The starting material was peripheral blood, obtained on day 0 of MenACWY control vaccination. J is TRBJ2-4 and V is TRBV9; 8 bases fit TRBD2. The TCR originated in an adult in good health. The CDR3 loop reads CASSVAGAGVSGNIQYF. The CDR3 region has the DNA TGTGCCAGCAGCGTAGCGGGAGCGGGAGTATCAGGAAACATTCAGTACTTC.